This TCR beta chain was captured by sequencing in a study of T cells in Graves' hyperthyroidism and ophthalmopathy. V was pared by 3 bases and J by 4 bases, with 16 bases between. The CDR3 covers 15 residues. CDR1 is DFQATT, CDR2 SNEGSKA, per germline (reference sequence). This clonotype was seen many times. RNA transcripts provided the source from which TCR beta CDR3 regions were amplified. RT-PCR in the first round (using the HTBI primer set) targeted the TCR CDR3. Each CDR3 protein gets one entry after TCRdb re-called the multiplex PCR reads with MiXCR. Of some 740,000 distinct CDR3 sequences in the sample, 13% to 15% were seen once.

The sequencing sample was made of blood. This sequence joins TRBV20-1 and TRBJ2-1; a weak D match, TRBD2 (6 bases). The clonotype originates from a woman aged 18-30 years with Graves' hyperthyroidism. The CDR3, as DNA: TGCAGTGCTAGTCAACCGGGACTGACGTACAATGAGCAGTTCTTC. Protein product: CSASQPGLTYNEQFF.